This T cell receptor beta chain is from a study of cytomegalovirus exposure and HLA in healthy donors. Findings and caveats of the study: The tendency of first-cohort TCR clusters to co-occur in the 120 or so validation repertoires emerged from a later analysis. Most observed TCR sequences were rare, whereas some public TCRs were detected in many donors. In vitro confirmation showed a few CMV-associated chains to be CMV antigen specific.

The CDR3 spans 14 residues. Trimming removed 4 bases from V and 0 bases from J, with 11 bases in between. Germline V gives CDR1 SQVTM, CDR2 ANQGSEA. The donors were members of the validation cohort comprising 100 to 150 subjects, separate from the roughly 670-subject first cohort. Turning to this clone: The antigen is undetermined.

Sequenced by immunoSEQ multiplex PCR; TCRdb stores in-frame clones only, minus some. The sample holds over 150,000 clones, 80% to 90% seen once. The sequence was obtained from a woman under 40 in good health and CMV-seropositive. The chain employs TRBV29-1 and TRBJ2-3; no firm D call. Sequencing was performed on PBMCs. Here the CDR3 reads CSVAVSPSTDTQYF. The CDR3 coding sequence is TGCAGCGTTGCGGTTAGCCCTAGCACAGATACGCAGTATTTT.